A selection of T cell receptor beta chains follows, all from one sample in a study of control samples from healthy donors and cancer patients. The data were produced by immunoSEQ multiplex PCR, yet TCRdb's version contains in-frame clones alone and is incomplete. The profile shows just over 80,000 clones, just under 95% of them singletons. The sequenced sample was blood. These TCRs come from a woman aged 18-35 years in good health. The CDR3 runs from the conserved cysteine through the conserved F or W. D genes are given only for firm matches. The size field is filled for only some rows; it gives once, few, many or a size class.

D,V,size,J,CDR3,DNA
TRBD1,TRBV23-1,-,TRBJ2-7,CASNSSPDRGRPYVNKEQYF,TGCGCCAGCAATTCAAGCCCGGACAGGGGGCGACCCTACGTCAACAAGGAGCAGTACTTC
-,TRBV7-2,-,TRBJ1-2,CASSFEKRTPFYGYTF,TGTGCCAGCAGCTTCGAGAAGAGGACCCCCTTCTATGGCTACACCTTC
TRBD1,TRBV4-1,-,TRBJ1-4,CASSAAGTGNEKLFF,TGCGCCAGCAGCGCCGCCGGGACAGGGAATGAAAAACTGTTTTTT
-,TRBV27,-,TRBJ1-5,CASSLVSGAEQPQHF,TGTGCCAGCAGTTTAGTCTCAGGGGCTGAACAGCCCCAGCATTTT
TRBD1,TRBV11-2,-,TRBJ1-5,CASSHGQGGYEPQHF,TGTGCCAGCAGCCACGGACAGGGAGGTTATGAGCCCCAGCATTTT
-,TRBV28,-,TRBJ1-2,CATQSQDSLYGYTF,TGTGCCACCCAATCGCAGGACAGCCTCTATGGCTACACCTTC
TRBD2,TRBV7-6,-,TRBJ2-7,CASSLGRTSEIYEQYF,TGTGCCAGCAGCTTAGGGAGGACTAGCGAAATCTACGAGCAGTACTTC
-,TRBV19,-,TRBJ1-5,CASSPWVGRGNQPQHF,TGTGCCAGTTCGCCTTGGGTCGGTCGAGGCAATCAGCCCCAGCATTTT
-,TRBV3-1/TRBV3-2,-,TRBJ2-3,CASSLQVIADTQYF,TGTGCCAGCAGCCTCCAGGTTATCGCAGATACGCAGTATTTT
TRBD1,TRBV4-2,-,TRBJ2-1,CASSQDETGTGDNEQFF,TGTGCCAGCAGCCAAGATGAGACCGGGACAGGGGACAATGAGCAGTTCTTC
TRBD1,TRBV19,-,TRBJ1-2,CASSHLPQGEVGYTF,TGTGCCAGTAGTCACCTCCCACAGGGGGAGGTTGGCTACACCTTC
-,TRBV28,once,TRBJ2-7,CASTSTGSRSYEQYF,TGTGCCAGCACCTCAACAGGTTCGAGATCCTACGAGCAGTACTTC
TRBD2,TRBV7-2,-,TRBJ2-3,CASSFQVGLAPKDTQYF,TGTGCCAGCAGCTTCCAGGTTGGACTAGCCCCCAAAGATACGCAGTATTTT
-,TRBV28,-,TRBJ2-7,CASSPTGVRPAYEQYF,TGTGCCAGCAGTCCCACCGGGGTCAGACCTGCATACGAGCAGTACTTC
-,TRBV27,-,TRBJ1-6,CASSPRTVNSPLHF,TGTGCCAGCAGTCCCCGGACAGTTAATTCACCCCTCCACTTT
-,TRBV11-2,-,TRBJ1-1,CASSLGIGGTEAFF,TGTGCCAGCAGCTTAGGTATTGGGGGAACTGAAGCTTTCTTT
-,TRBV11-2,once,TRBJ2-7,CASSRQQGAPYEQYF,TGTGCCAGCAGCCGCCAACAGGGAGCCCCCTACGAGCAGTACTTC
-,TRBV4-3,once,TRBJ1-6,CASSQDPGRSPLHF,TGCGCCAGCAGCCAAGACCCGGGGAGGTCACCCCTCCACTTT
-,TRBV10-3,-,TRBJ2-5,CAIGSRIETQYF,TGTGCCATCGGGTCTAGGATCGAGACCCAGTACTTC
-,TRBV18,few,TRBJ2-2,CASSQAGTGELFF,TGTGCCAGCTCACAAGCAGGGACCGGGGAGCTGTTTTTT
TRBD2,TRBV24-1,-,TRBJ2-1,CATSDSGTSNEQFF,TGTGCCACCAGTGATTCCGGGACTAGCAATGAGCAGTTCTTC
-,TRBV1,-,TRBJ1-1,CTSSQISVIEAFF,TGCACCAGCAGCCAAATATCGGTAATTGAAGCTTTCTTT
-,TRBV28,-,TRBJ1-5,CASSIHGAGAGQPQHF,TGTGCCAGCAGTATCCATGGGGCAGGGGCTGGTCAGCCCCAGCATTTT
-,TRBV3-1/TRBV3-2,-,TRBJ1-2,CASSQDLVTGGGSGYTF,TGTGCCAGCAGCCAAGATCTAGTGACGGGGGGCGGTTCTGGCTACACCTTC
-,TRBV6-5,-,TRBJ1-2,CASSYSSPGTSYGYTF,TGTGCCAGCAGTTACTCGAGTCCGGGCACTAGCTATGGCTACACCTTC
-,TRBV6-5,-,TRBJ1-1,CASVRTPNTEAFF,TGTGCCAGCGTTCGGACACCGAACACTGAAGCTTTCTTT
-,TRBV18,-,TRBJ2-1,CASSPLGSNEQFF,TGTGCCAGCTCACCACTTGGATCCAATGAGCAGTTCTTC
-,TRBV27,few,TRBJ1-2,CASSADRANYGYTF,TGTGCCAGCTCCGCAGACAGAGCTAACTATGGCTACACCTTC
TRBD2,TRBV28,-,TRBJ2-7,CASTPGGGYEQYF,TGTGCCAGCACCCCAGGCGGGGGCTACGAGCAGTACTTC
-,TRBV16,-,TRBJ1-1,CASSQSWLVNTEAFF,TGTGCCAGCAGCCAATCTTGGCTGGTGAACACTGAAGCTTTCTTT
-,TRBV28,-,TRBJ2-7,CASTGGRSGYEQYF,TGTGCCAGCACCGGAGGGCGGAGTGGCTACGAGCAGTACTTC
TRBD1,TRBV7-8,-,TRBJ1-1,CASSLPGQGIVTEAFF,TGTGCCAGCAGCCTCCCGGGACAGGGTATTGTCACTGAAGCTTTCTTT